This T cell receptor beta chain was sequenced in a study of cytomegalovirus exposure and HLA in healthy donors. The table came from immunoSEQ multiplex PCR; TCRdb's copy has only in-frame clones and leaves some out. Here the sample spans 150,000 to 170,000 clones, about 86% being singletons. V lost 4 bases and J lost 4, with 14 bases in between. This CDR3 has 15 residues. Germline CDR1 MNHNS, CDR2 SASEGT. On this clone: The antigen is not known.

Study findings and constraints: Using the classifier, cytomegalovirus status was reportedly diagnosed with high specificity and sensitivity. Three of the chains that were CMV-associated were confirmed in vitro to be specific for CMV antigens.

The chain joins TRBV6-1 to TRBJ1-5; possibly TRBD1 for D (6 bases). This TCR came from a human donor in good health. The sequencing sample was made of PBMCs. CDR3 sequence reads: CASSAEWDTNQPQHF. The CDR3 DNA reads TGTGCCAGCAGTGCGGAGTGGGACACTAATCAGCCCCAGCATTTT.